This TCR beta chain was sequenced for a study of identical twins. General study points: Within beta out-of-frame sequences, the excess sharing observed between twins was weaker. Fewer insertions marked abundant cord blood beta clonotypes; young adult naive trended weakly, memory not at all.

MiXCR, applied by TCRdb to the 5' RACE reads, yields one record per CDR3 protein. Of fewer than 900,000 distinct CDR3 sequences in the sample, 18% were seen once. Looked up from germline, CDR1 is SGHRS and CDR2 is YFSETQ. The J segment lost 3 bases and the V segment lost 0 bases, leaving 3 bases of the junction unmatched. The CDR3 spans 16 residues. This clonotype has a count of ten or more. Its matching antigen is unknown. These data also featured in a second study, about T cells expressing NK-cell markers. That work states: Of the CD8+ T cell pool in about 6 donors, roughly 1.0-8% was accounted for by dominant NKG2C+ clonotypes.

The genes are TRBV5-1 and TRBJ2-3; 11 bases fit TRBD2. This clonotype was obtained from a woman under 30 in good health. The sample was PBMCs. The CDR3 protein is CASSLGLAGKTDTQYF. CDR3 in DNA: TGCGCCAGCAGCTTGGGACTAGCGGGGAAGACAGATACGCAGTATTTT.